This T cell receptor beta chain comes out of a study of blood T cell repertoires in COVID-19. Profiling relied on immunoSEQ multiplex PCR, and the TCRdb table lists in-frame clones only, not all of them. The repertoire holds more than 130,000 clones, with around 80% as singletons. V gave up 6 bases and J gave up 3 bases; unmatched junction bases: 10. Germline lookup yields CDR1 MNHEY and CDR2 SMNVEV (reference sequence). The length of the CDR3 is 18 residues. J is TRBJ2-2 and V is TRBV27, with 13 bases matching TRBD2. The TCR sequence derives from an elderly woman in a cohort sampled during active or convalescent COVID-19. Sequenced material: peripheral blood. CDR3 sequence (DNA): TGTGCCAGCAGACAACCTCGACTAGCGGGGGGTGACACCGGGGAGCTGTTTTTT. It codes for CASRQPRLAGGDTGELFF.